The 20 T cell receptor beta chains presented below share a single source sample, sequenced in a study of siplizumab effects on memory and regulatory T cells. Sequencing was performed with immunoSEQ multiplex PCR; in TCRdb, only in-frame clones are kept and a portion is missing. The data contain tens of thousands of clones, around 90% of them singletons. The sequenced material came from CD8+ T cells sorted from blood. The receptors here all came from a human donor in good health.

The CDR3 loop is CASSTFPQDTGLIGELFF. DNA of the CDR3: TGTGCCAGTAGTACCTTCCCTCAGGACACGGGGCTAATTGGGGAGCTGTTTTTT. The V gene is TRBV19, the J gene TRBJ2-2, with D tentatively TRBD1 or TRBD2 (5 bases each). V dropped 4 bases and J dropped 8 bases, with 26 bases sitting between them. Germline loops: CDR1 LNHDA, CDR2 SQIVND (reference sequence). There are 18 residues in the CDR3.

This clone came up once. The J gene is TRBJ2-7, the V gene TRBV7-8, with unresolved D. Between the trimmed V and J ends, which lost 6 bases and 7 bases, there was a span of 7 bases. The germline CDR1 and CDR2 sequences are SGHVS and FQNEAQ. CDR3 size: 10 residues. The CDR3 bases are TGTGCCAGCAGTCTAGTAGAGCAGTACTTC. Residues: CASSLVEQYF.

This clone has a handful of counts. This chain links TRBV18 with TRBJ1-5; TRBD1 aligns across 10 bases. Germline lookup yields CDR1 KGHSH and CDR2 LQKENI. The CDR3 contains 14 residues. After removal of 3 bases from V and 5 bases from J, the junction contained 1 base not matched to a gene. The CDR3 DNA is TGTGCCAGCTCACCCGGACAGGGGGATCAGCCCCAGCATTTT. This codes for CASSPGQGDQPQHF.

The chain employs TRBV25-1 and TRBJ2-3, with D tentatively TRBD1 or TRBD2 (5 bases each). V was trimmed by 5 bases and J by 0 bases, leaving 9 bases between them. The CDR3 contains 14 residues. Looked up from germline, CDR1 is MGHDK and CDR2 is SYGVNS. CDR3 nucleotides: TGTGCCAGCAGTAGCTGGGACAGCACAGATACGCAGTATTTT. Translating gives CASSSWDSTDTQYF.

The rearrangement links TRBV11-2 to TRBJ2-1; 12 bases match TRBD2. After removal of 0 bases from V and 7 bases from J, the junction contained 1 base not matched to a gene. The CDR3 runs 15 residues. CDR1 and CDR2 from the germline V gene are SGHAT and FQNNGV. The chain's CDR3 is CASSLETSGRNEQFF. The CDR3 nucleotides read TGTGCCAGCAGCTTAGAAACTAGCGGGAGGAATGAGCAGTTCTTC. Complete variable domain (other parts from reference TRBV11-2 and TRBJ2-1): EAGVAQSPRYKIIEKRQSVAFWCNPISGHATLYWYQQILGQGPKLLIQFQNNGVVDDSQLPKDRFSAERLKGVDSTLKIQPAKLEDSAVYLCASSLETSGRNEQFFGPGTRLTVL.

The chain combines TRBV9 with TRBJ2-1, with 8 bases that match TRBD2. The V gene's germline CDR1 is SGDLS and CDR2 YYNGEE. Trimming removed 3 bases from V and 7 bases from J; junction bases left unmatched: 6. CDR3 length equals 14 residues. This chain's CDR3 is CASSAGTSPNEQFF. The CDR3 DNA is TGTGCCAGCAGCGCGGGGACTAGTCCAAATGAGCAGTTCTTC.

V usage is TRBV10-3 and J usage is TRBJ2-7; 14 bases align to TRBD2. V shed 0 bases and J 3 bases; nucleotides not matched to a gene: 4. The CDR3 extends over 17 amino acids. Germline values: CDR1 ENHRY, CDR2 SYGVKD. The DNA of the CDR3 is TGTGCCATCAGTGAGTCGGCGGGACTAGCGGGAGTCTACGAGCAGTACTTC. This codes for CAISESAGLAGVYEQYF.

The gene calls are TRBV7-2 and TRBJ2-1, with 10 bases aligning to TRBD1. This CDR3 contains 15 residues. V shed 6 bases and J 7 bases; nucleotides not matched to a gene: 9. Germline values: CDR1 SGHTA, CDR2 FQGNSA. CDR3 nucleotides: TGTGCCAGCAGTTTGGGACAGGGGCTTCGAAATGAGCAGTTCTTC. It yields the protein CASSLGQGLRNEQFF.

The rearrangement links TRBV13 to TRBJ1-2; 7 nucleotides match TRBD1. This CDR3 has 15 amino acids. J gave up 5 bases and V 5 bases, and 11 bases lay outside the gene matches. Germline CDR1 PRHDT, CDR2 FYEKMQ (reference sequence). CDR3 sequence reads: CASSPTRTGGYGYTF. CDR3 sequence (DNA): TGTGCCAGCAGCCCTACCAGGACAGGTGGATATGGCTACACCTTC.

The CDR3 nucleotides are TGTGCCAGCAGTGAAGGGGAGGGAGCGAGCAATCAGCCCCAGCATTTT. Protein product: CASSEGEGASNQPQHF. The chain is built from TRBV6-1 and TRBJ1-5, with no clear D. Germline V gene data show CDR1 as MNHNS and CDR2 as SASEGT. V was trimmed by 1 base and J by 1 base, leaving 11 bases between them. This CDR3 contains 16 residues.

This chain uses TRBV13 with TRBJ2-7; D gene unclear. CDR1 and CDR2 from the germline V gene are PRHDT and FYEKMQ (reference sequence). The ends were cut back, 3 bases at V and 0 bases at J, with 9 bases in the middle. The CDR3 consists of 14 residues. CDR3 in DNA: TGTGCCAGCAGCTTGGGCCGGAGCTCCTACGAGCAGTACTTC. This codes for CASSLGRSSYEQYF.

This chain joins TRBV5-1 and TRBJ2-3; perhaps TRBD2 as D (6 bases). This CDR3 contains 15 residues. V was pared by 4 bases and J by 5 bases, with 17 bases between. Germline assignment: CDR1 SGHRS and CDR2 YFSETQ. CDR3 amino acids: CASSQALRGGDTQYF. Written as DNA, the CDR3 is TGCGCCAGCAGCCAGGCTCTGAGGGGAGGAGATACGCAGTATTTT.

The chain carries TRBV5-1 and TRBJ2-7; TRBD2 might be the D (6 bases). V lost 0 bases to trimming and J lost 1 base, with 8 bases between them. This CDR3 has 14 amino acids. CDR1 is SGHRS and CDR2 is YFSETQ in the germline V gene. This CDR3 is CASSLDSGSYEQYF. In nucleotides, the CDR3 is TGCGCCAGCAGCTTGGATAGCGGTTCCTACGAGCAGTACTTC.

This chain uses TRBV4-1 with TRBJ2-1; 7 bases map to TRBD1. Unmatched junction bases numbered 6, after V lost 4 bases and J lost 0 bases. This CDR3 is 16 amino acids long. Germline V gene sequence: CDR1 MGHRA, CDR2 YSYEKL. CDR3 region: CASSRTGAGSYNEQFF. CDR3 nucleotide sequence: TGCGCCAGCAGCCGAACAGGGGCTGGCTCCTACAATGAGCAGTTCTTC.

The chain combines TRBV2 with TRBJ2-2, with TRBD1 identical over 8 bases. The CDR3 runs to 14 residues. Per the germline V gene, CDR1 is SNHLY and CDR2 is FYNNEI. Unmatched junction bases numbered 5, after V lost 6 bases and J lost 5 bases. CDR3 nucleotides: TGTGCCAGCAGACGTACAGGGGGAACCGGGGAGCTGTTTTTT. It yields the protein CASRRTGGTGELFF.

The CDR3 DNA reads TGTGCCAGCAGTTACCCCTGGTTGTCGGATCAGCCCCAGCATTTT. It is translated as CASSYPWLSDQPQHF. The chain recombines TRBV6-6 with TRBJ1-5; unclear D gene. V lost 2 bases, J lost 5 bases, and 13 bases lay in between. The germline CDR1 and CDR2 sequences are MNHNY and SVGAGI (reference sequence). CDR3 size: 15 residues.

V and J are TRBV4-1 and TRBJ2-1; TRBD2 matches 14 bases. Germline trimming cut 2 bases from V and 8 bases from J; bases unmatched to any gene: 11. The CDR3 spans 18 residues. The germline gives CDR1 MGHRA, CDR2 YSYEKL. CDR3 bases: TGCGCCAGCAGCCAACAAGAGGGACTAGCGGGAGTTCTGGATGAGCAGTTCTTC. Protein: CASSQQEGLAGVLDEQFF.

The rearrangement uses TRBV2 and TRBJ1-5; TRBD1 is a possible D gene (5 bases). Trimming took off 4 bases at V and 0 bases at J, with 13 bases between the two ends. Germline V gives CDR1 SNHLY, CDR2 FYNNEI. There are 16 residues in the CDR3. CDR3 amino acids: CASSGRAPYSNQPQHF. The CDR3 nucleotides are TGTGCCAGCAGTGGCAGGGCCCCGTATAGCAATCAGCCCCAGCATTTT. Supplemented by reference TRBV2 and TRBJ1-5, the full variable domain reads EPEVTQTPSHQVTQMGQEVILRCVPISNHLYFYWYRQILGQKVEFLVSFYNNEISEKSEIFDDQFSVERPDGSNFTLKIRSTKLEDSAMYFCASSGRAPYSNQPQHFGDGTRLSIL.

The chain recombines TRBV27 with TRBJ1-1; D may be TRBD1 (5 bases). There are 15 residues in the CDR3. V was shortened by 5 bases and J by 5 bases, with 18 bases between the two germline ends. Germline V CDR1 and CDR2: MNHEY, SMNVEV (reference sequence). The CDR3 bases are TGTGCCAGCAGTCTTGGGGCCGGGGGGGGTACTGAAGCTTTCTTT. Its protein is CASSLGAGGGTEAFF.

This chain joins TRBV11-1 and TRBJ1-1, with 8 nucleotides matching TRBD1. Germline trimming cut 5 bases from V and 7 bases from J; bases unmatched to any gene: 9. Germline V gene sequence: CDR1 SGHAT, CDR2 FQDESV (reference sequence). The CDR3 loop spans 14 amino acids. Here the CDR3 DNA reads TGTGCCAGCAGCCTCATTCAGGGGGCCGGTGAAGCTTTCTTT. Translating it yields CASSLIQGAGEAFF. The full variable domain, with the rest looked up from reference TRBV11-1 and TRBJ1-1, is EAEVAQSPRYKITEKSQAVAFWCDPISGHATLYWYRQILGQGPELLVQFQDESVVDDSQLPKDRFSAERLKGVDSTLKIQPAELGDSAMYLCASSLIQGAGEAFFGQGTRLTVV.